The rows below give T cell receptor beta chains drawn from one sample of a study of blood T cells in healthy people across ages. MiXCR, applied by TCRdb to the 5' RACE reads, yields one record per CDR3 protein. The sample shows some 1,000,000 distinct CDR3 sequences, about 25% of them seen only once. The sample was also linked to a second study, of T cells of mothers and their children.

The specimen was blood. The source is a girl aged 2 to 10 in good health. Each CDR3 is given with its conserved first and last residue. The D gene is left open where the match is weak. Clone size is given for some rows only: seen once, a few or many times, or a class if the clone is expanded.

d_gene: .
v_gene: TRBV7-6
abundance: .
j_gene: TRBJ2-1
CDR3nt: TGTGCCAGCAGCTTAGATCTCGGGAGCTCCTACAATGAGCAGTTCTTC
CDR3aa: CASSLDLGSSYNEQFF

d_gene: TRBD1
v_gene: TRBV14
abundance: .
j_gene: TRBJ2-7
CDR3nt: TGTGCCGGCAGCCCGATAGGACAGGGTTTTTCCGAGCAGTACTTC
CDR3aa: CAGSPIGQGFSEQYF

d_gene: .
v_gene: TRBV4-2
abundance: .
j_gene: TRBJ2-3
CDR3nt: TGTGCCAGCAGCCAAGCTCTGGCAGATACGCAGTATTTT
CDR3aa: CASSQALADTQYF

d_gene: TRBD1
v_gene: TRBV7-9
abundance: few
j_gene: TRBJ2-5
CDR3nt: TGTGCCAGCAGAATGTCAGACAGGGGGAGAGAGACCCAGTACTTC
CDR3aa: CASRMSDRGRETQYF

d_gene: .
v_gene: TRBV7-2
abundance: .
j_gene: TRBJ1-2
CDR3nt: TGTGCCAGCACCATCTACGGGGTTGGGCGGTACTATGGCTACACCTTC
CDR3aa: CASTIYGVGRYYGYTF

d_gene: .
v_gene: TRBV4-3
abundance: .
j_gene: TRBJ2-7
CDR3nt: TGCGCCAGCAGCCAAGATAACGCCCTCGAGCAGTACTTC
CDR3aa: CASSQDNALEQYF

d_gene: TRBD2
v_gene: TRBV28
abundance: .
j_gene: TRBJ2-3
CDR3nt: TGTGCCAGCAACGCGGGGGGCACAGATACGCAGTATTTT
CDR3aa: CASNAGGTDTQYF

d_gene: .
v_gene: TRBV9
abundance: .
j_gene: TRBJ2-5
CDR3nt: TGTGCCAACAGCCCCCAGACGTCGGGGGGCACGCAGTACTTC
CDR3aa: CANSPQTSGGTQYF

d_gene: .
v_gene: TRBV20-1
abundance: many
j_gene: TRBJ2-5
CDR3nt: TGCAGTGCTAGACTAGAGACCCAGTACTTC
CDR3aa: CSARLETQYF

d_gene: .
v_gene: TRBV7-9
abundance: .
j_gene: TRBJ1-2
CDR3nt: TGTGCCAGCAGACCGGGGGCCCAGCGCTATGGCTACACCTTC
CDR3aa: CASRPGAQRYGYTF

d_gene: .
v_gene: TRBV27
abundance: few
j_gene: TRBJ1-5
CDR3nt: TGTGCCAGCAGTCTGCGACAGACTGGCAATCAGCCCCAGCATTTT
CDR3aa: CASSLRQTGNQPQHF

d_gene: TRBD2
v_gene: TRBV7-9
abundance: .
j_gene: TRBJ2-2
CDR3nt: TGTGCCGTTGCGGGGGCGAACACCGGGGAGCTGTTTTTT
CDR3aa: CAVAGANTGELFF

d_gene: TRBD1
v_gene: TRBV29-1
abundance: few
j_gene: TRBJ2-1
CDR3nt: TGCAGCGTAAGAGGGGGGACAGGGTCTGACGATGAGCAGTTCTTC
CDR3aa: CSVRGGTGSDDEQFF

d_gene: TRBD1
v_gene: TRBV7-9
abundance: few
j_gene: TRBJ2-7
CDR3nt: TGTGCCAGCAGCGCCGGACAGGAAGGTGGCTACGAGCAGTACTTC
CDR3aa: CASSAGQEGGYEQYF

d_gene: TRBD2
v_gene: TRBV7-6
abundance: few
j_gene: TRBJ2-2
CDR3nt: TGTGCCAGCAGCATACGGCGGGGGGCCGTCACCGGGGAGCTGTTTTTT
CDR3aa: CASSIRRGAVTGELFF

d_gene: TRBD1
v_gene: TRBV29-1
abundance: .
j_gene: TRBJ1-2
CDR3nt: TGCAGCATTGGGGACAGGGAATATGGCTACACCTTC
CDR3aa: CSIGDREYGYTF

d_gene: .
v_gene: TRBV10-3
abundance: once
j_gene: TRBJ2-4
CDR3nt: TGTGCCAGCAGTGATTCCAGGACGCTAGCCAAAAACATTCAGTACTTC
CDR3aa: CASSDSRTLAKNIQYF

d_gene: TRBD2
v_gene: TRBV4-1
abundance: .
j_gene: TRBJ2-1
CDR3nt: TGTGCCAGCACCTTGGGGACTAGCGCAAATGAGCAGTTCTTC
CDR3aa: CASTLGTSANEQFF

d_gene: .
v_gene: TRBV20-1
abundance: few
j_gene: TRBJ1-5
CDR3nt: TGCAGTGCAGCAGAGGACATGGGCTTTCAGCCCCAGCATTTT
CDR3aa: CSAAEDMGFQPQHF

d_gene: .
v_gene: TRBV2
abundance: few
j_gene: TRBJ2-1
CDR3nt: TGTGCCAGCAGGGGGGAGCGAAACGAGCAGTTCTTC
CDR3aa: CASRGERNEQFF

d_gene: TRBD1
v_gene: TRBV15
abundance: .
j_gene: TRBJ1-2
CDR3nt: TGTGCCACCAGCACGGGGGCCGGGACAGAGGGCTACACCTTC
CDR3aa: CATSTGAGTEGYTF

d_gene: TRBD2
v_gene: TRBV18
abundance: .
j_gene: TRBJ2-5
CDR3nt: TGTGCCAGCTCACCGCCCGTCGGGACTAGCGAGCAAGAGACCCAGTACTTC
CDR3aa: CASSPPVGTSEQETQYF

d_gene: .
v_gene: TRBV3-1
abundance: .
j_gene: TRBJ2-5
CDR3nt: TGTGCCAGCAGCCTACGCAAAGGAGAGACCCAGTACTTC
CDR3aa: CASSLRKGETQYF

d_gene: .
v_gene: TRBV4-2
abundance: .
j_gene: TRBJ2-1
CDR3nt: TGTGCCAGCAGCCAAGATCGGGGTCCTAACGGGGAGCAGTTCTTC
CDR3aa: CASSQDRGPNGEQFF

d_gene: .
v_gene: TRBV6-1
abundance: .
j_gene: TRBJ1-5
CDR3nt: TGTGCCAGCAGTGAGACCGGACCGTTTTATCAGCCCCAGCATTTT
CDR3aa: CASSETGPFYQPQHF

d_gene: .
v_gene: TRBV29-1
abundance: once
j_gene: TRBJ2-1
CDR3nt: TGCAGCGTCTCTTCCCTACTGACAGACTACAATGAGCAGTTCTTC
CDR3aa: CSVSSLLTDYNEQFF

d_gene: TRBD1
v_gene: TRBV6-2/TRBV6-3
abundance: few
j_gene: TRBJ2-7
CDR3nt: TGTGCCAGCAACACCCGGGACAGCTCCTACGAGCAGTACTTC
CDR3aa: CASNTRDSSYEQYF

d_gene: TRBD2
v_gene: TRBV28
abundance: .
j_gene: TRBJ2-2
CDR3nt: TGTGCCAGCAGTTTATGGAGTCTAGCGGGAGGCCGTGGGACCGGGGAGCTGTTTTTT
CDR3aa: CASSLWSLAGGRGTGELFF

d_gene: .
v_gene: TRBV12-5
abundance: .
j_gene: TRBJ1-2
CDR3nt: TGTGCTAGTGGTATTTGGGGGAGCACCTATGGCTACACCTTC
CDR3aa: CASGIWGSTYGYTF

d_gene: .
v_gene: TRBV7-9
abundance: many
j_gene: TRBJ2-5
CDR3nt: TGTGCCAGCGAGGGTGAGACCCAGTACTTC
CDR3aa: CASEGETQYF

d_gene: .
v_gene: TRBV27
abundance: .
j_gene: TRBJ2-7
CDR3nt: TGTGCCAGCAGTCTTGGGGCCCTAAACGGACGGTACGAGCAGTACTTC
CDR3aa: CASSLGALNGRYEQYF

d_gene: TRBD2
v_gene: TRBV10-3
abundance: .
j_gene: TRBJ2-1
CDR3nt: TGTGCCATCAGTGGGGGACTAGCGGGGGCCGCTGAGCAGTTCTTC
CDR3aa: CAISGGLAGAAEQFF

d_gene: TRBD1
v_gene: TRBV29-1
abundance: .
j_gene: TRBJ1-4
CDR3nt: TGCAGCGCCTCATTTCCGGAAGGGACAGTTAAAGAAAAACTGTTTTTT
CDR3aa: CSASFPEGTVKEKLFF

d_gene: .
v_gene: TRBV20-1
abundance: .
j_gene: TRBJ2-1
CDR3nt: TGCAGTGCATACCGGGACATGACGTACAATGAGCAGTTCTTC
CDR3aa: CSAYRDMTYNEQFF

d_gene: .
v_gene: TRBV27
abundance: few
j_gene: TRBJ2-1
CDR3nt: TGTGCCAGCAGTCCGGGACTTTCCAGCTCCTACAATGAGCAGTTCTTC
CDR3aa: CASSPGLSSSYNEQFF

d_gene: .
v_gene: TRBV29-1
abundance: .
j_gene: TRBJ1-2
CDR3nt: TGCAGCGTTGATGATGGATCCTGGGAGGCTGGCACCTTC
CDR3aa: CSVDDGSWEAGTF

d_gene: .
v_gene: TRBV6-5
abundance: .
j_gene: TRBJ1-1
CDR3nt: TGTGCCAGCAGGTTTACTTCAAACACTGAAGCTTTCTTT
CDR3aa: CASRFTSNTEAFF

d_gene: .
v_gene: TRBV6-5
abundance: .
j_gene: TRBJ2-7
CDR3nt: TGTGCCAGCAGTTACTCAGCAGGAAGCCCCTACGAGCAGTACTTC
CDR3aa: CASSYSAGSPYEQYF

d_gene: .
v_gene: TRBV6-5
abundance: .
j_gene: TRBJ1-2
CDR3nt: TGTGCCAGCAGTTACTCGATGGCCCCCTATGGCTACACCTTC
CDR3aa: CASSYSMAPYGYTF

d_gene: TRBD1
v_gene: TRBV27
abundance: .
j_gene: TRBJ1-1
CDR3nt: TGTGCCAGCAGCGAGGGGGCGACTGAAGCTTTCTTT
CDR3aa: CASSEGATEAFF

d_gene: .
v_gene: TRBV7-9
abundance: .
j_gene: TRBJ1-1
CDR3nt: TGTGCCAGCAGCACGGAGACAGACTTGAACACTGAAGCTTTCTTT
CDR3aa: CASSTETDLNTEAFF

d_gene: .
v_gene: TRBV6-6
abundance: .
j_gene: TRBJ2-7
CDR3nt: TGTGCCAGCAGTTGGGGGGTAGGGTTCGCCTACGAGCAGTACTTC
CDR3aa: CASSWGVGFAYEQYF

d_gene: .
v_gene: TRBV5-6
abundance: .
j_gene: TRBJ2-7
CDR3nt: TGTGCCAGCAGCTTGCGGGGCAGAGACTACGAGCAGTACTTC
CDR3aa: CASSLRGRDYEQYF

d_gene: TRBD1
v_gene: TRBV20-1
abundance: few
j_gene: TRBJ1-4
CDR3nt: TGCAGTGCTGGACGACAGGGGGAGGGAAAACTGTTTTTT
CDR3aa: CSAGRQGEGKLFF

d_gene: .
v_gene: TRBV4-3
abundance: .
j_gene: TRBJ2-6
CDR3nt: TGCGCCAGCAGCCAAGATCAAATTTTCTCTGGGGCCAACGTCCTGACTTTC
CDR3aa: CASSQDQIFSGANVLTF

d_gene: .
v_gene: TRBV7-9
abundance: few
j_gene: TRBJ2-5
CDR3nt: TGTGCCAGCAGCTTGGGTGACCCGGCAGAGACCCAGTACTTC
CDR3aa: CASSLGDPAETQYF

d_gene: .
v_gene: TRBV12-5
abundance: .
j_gene: TRBJ2-1
CDR3nt: TGTGCTAGTGGTTCCATCCCCCTGTTTAATGAGCAGTTCTTC
CDR3aa: CASGSIPLFNEQFF

d_gene: .
v_gene: TRBV20-1
abundance: few
j_gene: TRBJ2-1
CDR3nt: TGCAGTGCCAGAGGTCCGTGGGGGGAGTACAATGAGCAGTTCTTC
CDR3aa: CSARGPWGEYNEQFF

d_gene: .
v_gene: TRBV12-3/TRBV12-4
abundance: few
j_gene: TRBJ2-7
CDR3nt: TGTGCTAGCGCCAATGGGGTTTACGAGCAGTACTTC
CDR3aa: CASANGVYEQYF

d_gene: .
v_gene: TRBV5-1
abundance: few
j_gene: TRBJ1-2
CDR3nt: TGCGCCAGCAGCCCTGGGACTAAGGAGCTCTATGGCTACACCTTC
CDR3aa: CASSPGTKELYGYTF

d_gene: .
v_gene: TRBV13
abundance: .
j_gene: TRBJ2-2
CDR3nt: TGTGCCAGCAGCTTAGCGGATAGCAACACCGGGGAGCTGTTTTTT
CDR3aa: CASSLADSNTGELFF

d_gene: .
v_gene: TRBV20-1
abundance: .
j_gene: TRBJ1-4
CDR3nt: TGCAGTGCTAGAGCACCCCCAGGGTGGGGTGAAAAACTGTTTTTT
CDR3aa: CSARAPPGWGEKLFF

d_gene: TRBD2
v_gene: TRBV29-1
abundance: few
j_gene: TRBJ2-4
CDR3nt: TGCAGCGTTTCCGGGGGGGTGGCCAAAAACATTCGGTACTTC
CDR3aa: CSVSGGVAKNIRYF

d_gene: .
v_gene: TRBV29-1
abundance: .
j_gene: TRBJ2-1
CDR3nt: TGCAGCGGGCAGGTCTCCGGGACCTGGACAAGGGAGCAGTTCTTC
CDR3aa: CSGQVSGTWTREQFF

d_gene: TRBD1
v_gene: TRBV7-2
abundance: .
j_gene: TRBJ1-1
CDR3nt: TGTGCCAGCAGCTTGGGACAGGGGGCGGTCTGGGACACTGAAGCTTTCTTT
CDR3aa: CASSLGQGAVWDTEAFF

d_gene: TRBD2
v_gene: TRBV28
abundance: few
j_gene: TRBJ2-1
CDR3nt: TGTGCCAGCAGTTTATTCGGGAGGGCGTTAATCCATGAGCAGTTCTTC
CDR3aa: CASSLFGRALIHEQFF

d_gene: .
v_gene: TRBV20-1
abundance: few
j_gene: TRBJ2-3
CDR3nt: TGCAGTGCTAGGGGGGACTTTAGCACAGATACGCAGTATTTT
CDR3aa: CSARGDFSTDTQYF

d_gene: TRBD1
v_gene: TRBV7-9
abundance: few
j_gene: TRBJ2-7
CDR3nt: TGTGCCAGCAGCTTACGGGCGGCAGGGGGCGTGAAGATGTACGAGCAGTACTTC
CDR3aa: CASSLRAAGGVKMYEQYF

d_gene: .
v_gene: TRBV6-9
abundance: .
j_gene: TRBJ1-2
CDR3nt: TGTGCCAGCAGTTATCCCCAAACGCTTTGTCCAGGAGTTGCGGGCTACACCTTC
CDR3aa: CASSYPQTLCPGVAGYTF

d_gene: .
v_gene: TRBV12-3/TRBV12-4
abundance: few
j_gene: TRBJ2-4
CDR3nt: TGTGCCAGCAGTTTAGGTAGGGATGTGGGATTAAACATTCAGTACTTC
CDR3aa: CASSLGRDVGLNIQYF